This TCR beta chain was identified during a study of shared clonotypes between healthy human individuals. Whole-study results and caveats: Naive subsets generally had larger estimated richness than memory subsets.

A remark on this clone: Its antigen is undetermined.

V shed 5 bases and J 6 bases; nucleotides not matched to a gene: 5. The CDR3 is made up of 15 amino acids. The germline V gene encodes CDR1 SNHLY and CDR2 FYNNEI. Here immunoSEQ multiplex PCR was the method, and the copy in TCRdb shows in-frame clones only, minus some. The profile shows about 660,000 clones, about 74% of them singletons. The clonotype comes from a woman in her 30s in good health. Sample: memory CD4+ T cells sorted from blood. Subset noted: CD45RA-negative fraction. This chain connects TRBV2 to TRBJ2-7; TRBD2 agrees at 15 bases. The CDR3 DNA sequence: TGTGCCAGCAGTCCGGGACTAGCGGGAGGTAGCGAGCAGTACTTC. Translation: CASSPGLAGGSEQYF.